Shown below are 28 T cell receptor beta chains from a single sample sequenced in a study of blood T cell repertoires in COVID-19. Only in-frame clones appear in the TCRdb table, and some are missing; sequencing was by immunoSEQ multiplex PCR. The data contain about 240,000 clones, approximately 86% of them singletons. The source material was PBMCs or T cells enriched from blood (not recorded which). The source is a woman between 35 and 50 years old with acute COVID-19.

The rearrangement links TRBV9 to TRBJ1-2, with no clear D. Trimming took 3 bases from V and 4 from J, leaving 19 bases between them. Germline lookup yields CDR1 SGDLS and CDR2 YYNGEE. This CDR3 has 16 residues. The CDR3 reads CASSEEGSGHLYGYTF. CDR3 DNA sequence: TGTGCCAGCAGCGAGGAGGGATCCGGCCACCTCTATGGCTACACCTTC.

This clone was observed a single time. The chain has TRBV27 and TRBJ2-7; D is perhaps TRBD2 (5 bases). CDR3 length: 13 amino acids. Germline V gives CDR1 MNHEY, CDR2 SMNVEV (reference sequence). Trimming removed 5 bases at V and 4 bases at J, with 12 bases between. The CDR3 region has the DNA TGTGCCAGCAGTCCCGGACTCCGGTACGAGCAGTACTTC. Protein sequence: CASSPGLRYEQYF.

The genes are TRBV12-1 and TRBJ1-5; the D segment call TRBD1 is taken from the table without a DNA check. TRBV12-1 is annotated as a pseudogene. The CDR3 sequence is 18 residues long. DNA for the CDR3: TGTGCCAGCAGCCGGGCCCAGGGGGCCCCGGTCAGCAATCAGCCCCAGCATTTT. Amino acid sequence: CASSRAQGAPVSNQPQHF.

J is TRBJ2-7 and V is TRBV19; 7 nucleotides line up with TRBD1. CDR3 length: 14 amino acids. V was pared by 3 bases and J by 2 bases, with 4 bases of the junction left unmatched. Germline-derived CDR1 and CDR2 are LNHDA and SQIVND (reference sequence). Here the CDR3 reads CASSILTGPYEQYF. The CDR3 DNA follows: TGTGCCAGTAGTATTTTGACAGGGCCCTACGAGCAGTACTTC.

V usage is TRBV2 and J usage is TRBJ2-7, with 7 bases that match TRBD2. Germline lookup yields CDR1 SNHLY and CDR2 FYNNEI. The CDR3 contains 14 residues. The V gene end was trimmed by 3 bases and the J gene end by 2 bases; junction bases not matched to a gene: 4. The CDR3 spells CASSDPAGPYEQYF. In nucleotides, the CDR3 is TGTGCCAGCAGTGATCCAGCGGGACCCTACGAGCAGTACTTC.

The table lists this clone with a count of one. The chain is built from TRBV5-1 and TRBJ2-1; a possible D gene is TRBD2 (6 bases). There are 12 residues in the CDR3. Per the germline V gene, CDR1 is SGHRS and CDR2 is YFSETQ. Trimming removed 4 bases from V and 8 bases from J, with 10 bases in between. CDR3: CASSPAGYEQFF. For the CDR3, the DNA is TGCGCCAGCAGCCCTGCGGGGTATGAGCAGTTCTTC.

This clone was seen more than once but under ten times. This chain links TRBV27 with TRBJ1-1, with 7 bases lining up with TRBD1. The CDR3 spans 18 residues. The J segment lost 1 base and the V segment lost 1 base, leaving 12 bases of the junction unmatched. Per germline, CDR1 MNHEY and CDR2 SMNVEV (reference sequence). The CDR3 is CASSLWLNGGQRNTEAFF. The CDR3 DNA reads as TGTGCCAGCAGTTTATGGCTCAACGGGGGACAGAGGAACACTGAAGCTTTCTTT.

The gene calls are TRBV4-1 and TRBJ1-3; 7 nucleotides line up with TRBD1. J lost 3 bases, V lost 4 bases, and 6 bases had no gene match. Germline values: CDR1 MGHRA, CDR2 YSYEKL. The CDR3 is 15 amino acids. The CDR3 reads CASSRDRLIGNTIYF. The CDR3 region has the DNA TGCGCCAGCAGCCGGGACAGACTTATTGGAAACACCATATATTTT.

This clone showed up just a few times. The CDR3 is CASSFDMGQGSDTQYF. The CDR3 DNA reads as TGTGCCAGCAGCTTTGATATGGGACAGGGGTCAGATACGCAGTATTTT. V is TRBV11-1 and J is TRBJ2-3, with TRBD1 matching over 10 bases. The CDR3 length is 16 residues. Unmatched junction bases numbered 7, after V lost 3 bases and J lost 4 bases. CDR1 and CDR2 (germline): SGHAT, FQDESV (reference sequence).

V and J are TRBV2 and TRBJ2-2; D is possibly TRBD1 (5 bases). CDR3 length: 16 residues. Germline values: CDR1 SNHLY, CDR2 FYNNEI. V was cut by 3 bases and J by 3 bases, with 14 bases left in between. The CDR3 DNA reads TGTGCCAGCAGTGAGGGGTGGCAGGGATACACCGGGGAGCTGTTTTTT. Protein sequence: CASSEGWQGYTGELFF.

This clone was detected once. J is TRBJ1-4 and V is TRBV11-3, with 8 bases aligning to TRBD1. This CDR3 has 15 residues. The germline CDR1 and CDR2 sequences are SGHNT and YENEEA. With 5 bases clipped from V and 8 bases from J, the junction kept 10 bases outside the gene matches. The CDR3 bases are TGTGCCAGCAGCCAAGGCGGGACAGGCAAGGAAAAACTGTTTTTT. Its translation is CASSQGGTGKEKLFF.

This clone was seen a handful of times. This sequence joins TRBV9 and TRBJ1-2, with 9 bases that match TRBD1. This CDR3 contains 13 residues. Germline CDR1 SGDLS, CDR2 YYNGEE. The J segment lost 7 bases and the V segment lost 4 bases, leaving 5 bases of the junction unmatched. The CDR3 bases are TGTGCCAGCAGCCATACAGGGGGCGGTGGCTACACCTTC. Translated, it gives CASSHTGGGGYTF.

The V and J genes are TRBV6-1 and TRBJ1-5; TRBD1 might be the D (6 bases). Deletions cut 2 bases from V and 11 bases from J, with 19 bases between. Germline V lookup: CDR1 MNHNS, CDR2 SASEGT. The length of the CDR3 is 15 residues. This chain's CDR3 is CASSETAMEGGTQHF. The CDR3 nucleotides read TGTGCCAGCAGTGAAACGGCTATGGAGGGGGGGACCCAGCATTTT.

The chain recombines TRBV24-1 with TRBJ1-4; TRBD1 is a possible D gene (6 bases). Trimming left V 11 bases short and J 8 bases short, with 17 bases between. The CDR3 loop spans 13 amino acids. CDR1 KGHDR and CDR2 SFDVKD come from the germline V gene. The CDR3 here is CAKRTVILEKLFF. For the CDR3, the DNA is TGTGCCAAGAGGACAGTAATCTTGGAAAAACTGTTTTTT.

The chain uses TRBV7-8 and TRBJ2-1; TRBD2 agrees at 7 bases. The V and J ends lost 5 bases and 7 bases, in that order; junction bases with no gene match: 17. CDR1 is SGHVS and CDR2 is FQNEAQ in the germline V gene. CDR3 size: 17 residues. CDR3 in DNA: TGTGCCAGCAGCCCGAAGCGACTAGCCCCAAAAGGAAATGAGCAGTTCTTC. Encoded protein: CASSPKRLAPKGNEQFF.

The chain joins TRBV7-3 to TRBJ2-1; D is possibly TRBD1 (7 bases). Looked up from germline, CDR1 is SGHTA and CDR2 is FQGTGA. V dropped 5 bases and J dropped 5 bases, with 16 bases sitting between them. This CDR3 region has 15 residues. CDR3 residues: CASSTQGGVNNEQFF. The CDR3 DNA reads as TGTGCCAGCAGCACGCAGGGGGGTGTGAACAATGAGCAGTTCTTC. The entire variable domain, with the rest obtained from reference TRBV7-3 and TRBJ2-1, is as follows: GAGVSQTPSNKVTEKGKYVELRCDPISGHTALYWYRQSLGQGPEFLIYFQGTGAADDSGLPNDRFFAVRPEGSVSTLKIQRTERGDSAVYLCASSTQGGVNNEQFFGPGTRLTVL.

This clone was picked up one time. The chain has TRBV2 and TRBJ1-4, with D possibly TRBD1 on 6 matching bases. Trimming pared 7 bases from V and 5 bases from J, leaving 11 bases between. Per germline, CDR1 SNHLY and CDR2 FYNNEI. The CDR3 runs 13 residues. The CDR3 reads CASKWDTNEKLFF. The CDR3 DNA reads TGTGCCAGCAAATGGGACACGAATGAAAAACTGTTTTTT.

The chain uses TRBV11-3 and TRBJ2-5; 14 nucleotides match TRBD2. Germline V gives CDR1 SGHNT, CDR2 YENEEA. Trimming cost V 6 bases and J 5 bases; bases outside gene matches: 14. The CDR3 runs to 18 residues. The CDR3, as DNA: TGTGCCAGCAGACCCGGGACTAGCGGGAGAGGTGTTTGGGAGACCCAGTACTTC. It translates to CASRPGTSGRGVWETQYF.

The chain carries TRBV7-3 and TRBJ1-2; D gene ambiguous. The CDR3 covers 15 residues. From germline, CDR1 is SGHTA and CDR2 FQGTGA. V dropped 2 bases and J dropped 0 bases, with 10 bases sitting between them. Here the CDR3 reads CASSLVQVANYGYTF. DNA of the CDR3: TGTGCCAGCAGCTTAGTTCAGGTCGCTAACTATGGCTACACCTTC.

This clone has more than one count but fewer than ten. The chain links TRBV3-1 (or the pseudogene TRBV3-2) to TRBJ2-1, with D perhaps TRBD2 (5 bases). This CDR3 contains 15 residues. The germline gives CDR1 LGHDT, CDR2 YNNKEL (reference sequence). Trimming left V 3 bases short and J 6 bases short, with 15 bases between. The CDR3 region has the DNA TGTGCCAGCAGCCACCTCGGGAAAAGTGGCAATGAGCAGTTCTTC. It specifies CASSHLGKSGNEQFF.

This clone was detected ten times or more. This sequence joins TRBV6-5 and TRBJ1-5, with 9 positions matching TRBD1. Unmatched junction bases numbered 4, after V lost 6 bases and J lost 4 bases. CDR1 is MNHEY, CDR2 SVGAGI, per germline. CDR3 length: 14 residues. DNA of the CDR3: TGTGCCAGCAGGCAGACAGGGGGTAATCAGCCCCAGCATTTT. Translation gives CASRQTGGNQPQHF.

This sequence joins TRBV10-3 and TRBJ1-1; 7 nucleotides match TRBD1. Trimming cost V 10 bases and J 4 bases; bases outside gene matches: 12. Germline values: CDR1 ENHRY, CDR2 SYGVKD. The CDR3 spans 14 residues. CDR3 DNA sequence: TGTGCCACGACCATTGACAGGGAAGCCACTGAAGCTTTCTTT. Residues: CATTIDREATEAFF.

J is TRBJ2-7 and V is TRBV3-1 (or the pseudogene TRBV3-2); 9 nucleotides match TRBD2. Germline V gene sequence: CDR1 LGHDT, CDR2 YNNKEL (reference sequence). The CDR3 contains 14 residues. Trimming removed 6 bases from V and 1 base from J; junction bases left unmatched: 4. The DNA of the CDR3 is TGTGCCAGCAGTCGGACTAGCGAATCCTACGAGCAGTACTTC. Translated, it gives CASSRTSESYEQYF.

V gene TRBV4-1 combines with J gene TRBJ1-3, with D possibly TRBD1 on 5 matching bases. CDR1 is MGHRA and CDR2 is YSYEKL in the germline V gene. The CDR3 length is 14 residues. V was shortened by 1 base and J by 2 bases, with 6 bases between the two germline ends. The CDR3: CASSQVGAGNTIYF. The CDR3 nucleotides are TGCGCCAGCAGCCAAGTAGGGGCTGGAAACACCATATATTTT.

CDR3 loop: CASVNTGTDAGELFF. In nucleotides, the CDR3 is TGCGCCAGCGTAAATACCGGGACAGATGCCGGGGAGCTGTTTTTT. This chain links TRBV5-1 with TRBJ2-2; 7 nucleotides agree with TRBD1. J gave up 6 bases and V 7 bases, and 12 bases lay outside the gene matches. The CDR3 runs 15 residues. Germline-derived CDR1 and CDR2 are SGHRS and YFSETQ. Combining the CDR3 with reference TRBV5-1 and TRBJ2-2 gives the whole variable domain KAGVTQTPRYLIKTRGQQVTLSCSPISGHRSVSWYQQTPGQGLQFLFEYFSETQRNKGNFPGRFSGRQFSNSRSEMNVSTLELGDSALYLCASVNTGTDAGELFFGEGSRLTVL.

The rearrangement joins TRBV11-1 to TRBJ2-1; TRBD2 aligns across 10 bases. The length of the CDR3 is 14 residues. CDR1 is SGHAT, CDR2 FQDESV, per germline (reference sequence). V lost 5 bases, J lost 9 bases, and 7 bases stayed unmatched. CDR3 amino acids: CASSRLAGAGEQFF. The CDR3 DNA is TGTGCCAGCAGCCGCCTAGCGGGAGCGGGTGAGCAGTTCTTC.

The V gene is TRBV5-4, the J gene TRBJ1-2; the match to TRBD1 covers 7 bases. J lost 7 bases, V lost 6 bases, and 12 bases had no gene match. The CDR3 has 14 residues. Germline V lookup: CDR1 SGHNT, CDR2 YYREEE (reference sequence). CDR3 in amino acids: CASTLTGMDSGYTF. CDR3 DNA: TGTGCCAGCACCCTGACAGGGATGGATTCTGGCTACACCTTC.

This clone appeared a single time. The V gene is TRBV10-3, the J gene TRBJ1-1, with TRBD1 matching 8 bases. Losses at the gene ends were 5 bases for V and 2 bases for J; bases not matched to a gene: 7. Per germline, CDR1 ENHRY and CDR2 SYGVKD. The CDR3 contains 15 residues. CDR3 coding DNA: TGTGCCATCAGTAGTACCGGGACAGGTAACACTGAAGCTTTCTTT. Its protein product is CAISSTGTGNTEAFF.